The 5 T cell receptor beta chains below come from one sample, sequenced in a study of T cells expressing NK-cell markers (dated by TCRdb to 2020 to 2021). The library was obtained by 5' RACE. Sequencing instrument: Illumina HiSeq 2000. TCRdb reprocessed the reads, reporting each CDR3 protein sequence once and no DNA. This sample's table contains about 430,000 distinct CDR3 sequences. More than 1.4% of the sample is held by the ten biggest clonotypes. The sequenced sample consisted of blood T cells: a sorted CD56 or NKG2C T cell subset, CD4+ or CD8+ T cells, or bulk PBMC T cells (not recorded which). These TCRs come from a woman aged 45-65 years in good health. Donor details come from another sample of the same person, matched by shared clones.

The CDR3 spells CASSPGQGETQYF. The J gene is TRBJ2-5, the V gene TRBV5-1; TCRdb calls TRBD1, which cannot be checked without DNA. The germline V gene encodes CDR1 SGHRS and CDR2 YFSETQ. The CDR3 sequence is 13 residues long.

The chain combines TRBV7-9 with TRBJ2-1; without DNA, the TCRdb call of TRBD1 cannot be checked. The length of the CDR3 is 15 residues. Germline-derived CDR1 and CDR2 are SEHNR and FQNEAQ (reference sequence). The CDR3: CASSLFSGRDNEQFF.

This rearrangement joins TRBV5-1 to TRBJ1-1. This CDR3 comprises 13 residues. Germline CDR1 and CDR2: SGHRS and YFSETQ. The CDR3 reads CASSLGPDTEAFF.

This sequence joins TRBV20-1 and TRBJ1-4; TCRdb's assignment of TRBD1 cannot be checked, as there is no DNA. The CDR3 loop spans 14 amino acids. CDR1 and CDR2 from the germline V gene are DFQATT and SNEGSKA (reference sequence). This CDR3 is CSAAPQGTNEKLFF.

The chain is built from TRBV25-1 and TRBJ2-3; TCRdb picks TRBD2, but there is no DNA to check that call. CDR1 is MGHDK and CDR2 is SYGVNS in the germline V gene. The CDR3 has 15 amino acids. The CDR3 region is CASSEIAGGSDTQYF. Together with reference TRBV25-1 and TRBJ2-3, the CDR3 gives the full variable domain: EADIYQTPRYLVIGTGKKITLECSQTMGHDKMYWYQQDPGMELHLIHYSYGVNSTEKGDLSSESTVSRIRTEHFPLTLESARPSHTSQYLCASSEIAGGSDTQYFGPGTRLTVL.